These 28 T cell receptor beta chains came from one sample sequenced in a study of blood T cell repertoires in COVID-19. TCRdb keeps only in-frame clones here, not all; method: immunoSEQ multiplex PCR. The sample shows 200,000 to 300,000 clones, over 75% of them seen only once. Sequenced material: PBMCs or T cells enriched from blood (not recorded which). These receptors were obtained from a man aged 35 to 55 who had recovered from COVID-19.

The CDR3 sequence: CASSLPGEGYGYTF. The CDR3 DNA reads as TGTGCCAGCAGTTTACCAGGGGAGGGTTATGGCTACACCTTC. V usage is TRBV28 and J usage is TRBJ1-2; D might be TRBD1 (6 bases). The CDR3 extends over 14 amino acids. CDR1 MDHEN and CDR2 SYDVKM come from the germline V gene. V gave up 2 bases and J gave up 5 bases, with 12 bases separating them.

The V call is TRBV4-2, the J call TRBJ2-7; 9 positions match TRBD2. The germline V gene has CDR1 LGHNA and CDR2 YNFKEQ. V shed 1 base and J 0 bases; nucleotides not matched to a gene: 7. This CDR3 has 17 amino acids. The CDR3 nucleotides are TGTGCCAGCAGCCAAGGGGCTAGCGGGGACAGCTCCTACGAGCAGTACTTC. This codes for CASSQGASGDSSYEQYF.

The chain has TRBV6-5 and TRBJ2-2; D is possibly TRBD2 (5 bases). This CDR3 spans 14 amino acids. CDR1 and CDR2 from the germline V gene are MNHEY and SVGAGI. V gave up 8 bases and J gave up 4 bases, with 14 bases separating them. The CDR3, as DNA: TGTGCCAGCGCTATGGGGAGACGCACCGGGGAGCTGTTTTTT. Translation: CASAMGRRTGELFF.

V is TRBV6-5 and J is TRBJ1-5; 10 bases are shared with TRBD1. Germline-derived CDR1 and CDR2 are MNHEY and SVGAGI. V trimming: 0 bases; J trimming: 4 bases; junction bases outside the gene matches: 0. The CDR3 spans 15 residues. CDR3: CASSYSGQGNQPQHF. Here the CDR3 DNA reads TGTGCCAGCAGTTACTCGGGACAGGGGAATCAGCCCCAGCATTTT.

The sample holds one count of this clone. Other DNA sequences in this specimen translate into the identical CDR3. The gene calls are TRBV5-1 and TRBJ1-1; 8 bases line up with TRBD1. The CDR3 has 14 amino acids. Germline values: CDR1 SGHRS, CDR2 YFSETQ. After removal of 2 bases from V and 2 bases from J, the junction contained 2 bases not matched to a gene. The CDR3 DNA reads TGCGCCAGCAGCTTCGGACAGGGCAACACTGAAGCTTTCTTT. It specifies CASSFGQGNTEAFF. Full variable domain (outside the CDR3, taken from reference TRBV5-1 and TRBJ1-1): KAGVTQTPRYLIKTRGQQVTLSCSPISGHRSVSWYQQTPGQGLQFLFEYFSETQRNKGNFPGRFSGRQFSNSRSEMNVSTLELGDSALYLCASSFGQGNTEAFFGQGTRLTVV.

The chain recombines TRBV7-2 with TRBJ1-4; unclear D gene. The CDR3 is 14 residues long. Germline assignment: CDR1 SGHTA and CDR2 FQGNSA. The ends were cut back, 1 base at V and 8 bases at J, with 11 bases in the middle. The CDR3: CASSLVAEKEKLFF. CDR3 in DNA: TGTGCCAGCAGCTTAGTCGCCGAGAAGGAAAAACTGTTTTTT. The full variable domain, with the rest looked up from reference TRBV7-2 and TRBJ1-4, is GAGVSQSPSNKVTEKGKDVELRCDPISGHTALYWYRQSLGQGLEFLIYFQGNSAPDKSGLPSDRFSAERTGGSVSTLTIQRTQQEDSAVYLCASSLVAEKEKLFFGSGTQLSVL.

This clone was counted a single time. The V and J genes are TRBV21-1 and TRBJ1-1. TRBV21-1 is marked as a pseudogene. The CDR3 is 14 amino acids. In nucleotides, the CDR3 is TGTGCCAGCAGCAATTCCCTCCGGAGCACTGAAGCTTTCTTT. Its translation: CASSNSLRSTEAFF.

The J gene is TRBJ2-5, the V gene TRBV29-1; 14 bases agree with TRBD2. Germline V gene lookup returns CDR1 SQVTM and CDR2 ANQGSEA. The CDR3 runs to 14 residues. V trimming: 5 bases; J trimming: 5 bases; junction bases outside the gene matches: 4. DNA for the CDR3: TGCAGCGTTAGGGGACTAGCGGGAGCTGAGACCCAGTACTTC. It is translated as CSVRGLAGAETQYF.

The chain uses TRBV2 and TRBJ2-1; TRBD2 agrees at 8 bases. Trimming cost V 5 bases and J 7 bases; bases outside gene matches: 10. The CDR3 contains 15 residues. Germline-derived CDR1 and CDR2 are SNHLY and FYNNEI. The CDR3 region is CASSTGLVGVNEQFF. CDR3 nucleotides: TGTGCCAGCAGTACGGGACTAGTAGGAGTGAATGAGCAGTTCTTC.

This clone showed up just once. This sequence joins TRBV29-1 and TRBJ1-1; a possible D gene is TRBD1 (6 bases). The CDR3 loop spans 14 amino acids. The germline gives CDR1 SQVTM, CDR2 ANQGSEA. V was trimmed by 5 bases and J by 2 bases, leaving 15 bases between them. The chain's CDR3 is CSVPLTGINTEAFF. CDR3 coding DNA: TGCAGCGTTCCTCTTACAGGGATAAACACTGAAGCTTTCTTT.

This chain joins TRBV11-2 and TRBJ2-2, with 14 nucleotides matching TRBD2. This CDR3 is built from 17 residues. Germline values: CDR1 SGHAT, CDR2 FQNNGV. V shed 5 bases, J shed 2 bases, and the junction held 4 bases outside the gene matches. CDR3 sequence: CASSPTSGRANTGELFF. CDR3 nucleotides: TGTGCCAGCAGCCCGACTAGCGGGAGGGCCAACACCGGGGAGCTGTTTTTT.

The CDR3 nucleotides are TGTGCCACCAGCAGAGATACTAGCGGGATTGAAGATACGCAGTATTTT. The encoded protein is CATSRDTSGIEDTQYF. The chain joins TRBV15 to TRBJ2-3, with 10 positions matching TRBD2. The ends lost 0 bases at V and 5 bases at J; junction bases unmatched: 5. From germline, CDR1 is LNHNV and CDR2 YYDKDF (reference sequence). CDR3 size: 16 residues.

The chain has TRBV10-3 and TRBJ1-6; tentative D call: TRBD1 (6 bases). Trimming took 6 bases from V and 10 from J, leaving 16 bases between them. CDR1 is ENHRY, CDR2 SYGVKD, per germline. The CDR3 length is 14 residues. The CDR3 nucleotides read TGTGCCATCAGGATGGGGGCCGAGGGCTCACCCCTCCACTTT. This sequence encodes CAIRMGAEGSPLHF.

This chain uses TRBV30 with TRBJ1-6; D is perhaps TRBD1 (6 bases). The CDR3 extends over 19 amino acids. Deletions cut 4 bases from V and 8 bases from J, with 30 bases between. CDR1 and CDR2 (germline): GTSNPN, SVGIG (reference sequence). The CDR3 is CAWIRKVQGTHFGDSPLHF. In DNA, the CDR3 is TGTGCCTGGATTAGGAAAGTACAGGGAACTCACTTTGGGGATTCACCCCTCCACTTT.

This clone was recorded a few times. The rearrangement joins TRBV12-3 or TRBV12-4 to TRBJ1-2; the D gene is possibly TRBD1 (5 bases). Trimming took off 10 bases at V and 5 bases at J, with 17 bases between the two ends. This CDR3 contains 13 residues. CDR3 residues: CATRPGGDYGYTF. DNA of the CDR3: TGTGCCACAAGGCCCGGGGGGGATTATGGCTACACCTTC.

The gene calls are TRBV19 and TRBJ2-2, with 7 bases matching TRBD2. The CDR3 covers 16 residues. The V gene's germline CDR1 is LNHDA and CDR2 SQIVND (reference sequence). The V and J ends lost 7 bases and 3 bases, in that order; junction bases with no gene match: 11. In DNA, the CDR3 is TGTGCCAGTACCAATTCCGGGACTACACACACCGGGGAGCTGTTTTTT. This translates into CASTNSGTTHTGELFF. The whole variable domain, remainder taken from reference TRBV19 and TRBJ2-2, is DGGITQSPKYLFRKEGQNVTLSCEQNLNHDAMYWYRQDPGQGLRLIYYSQIVNDFQKGDIAEGYSVSREKKESFPLTVTSAQKNPTAFYLCASTNSGTTHTGELFFGEGSRLTVL.

The gene calls are TRBV21-1 and TRBJ2-7; no DNA check was done on the table's D call, TRBD1. TRBV21-1 is shown as a pseudogene. The CDR3 has 17 amino acids. The CDR3 nucleotides read TGTGCCAGCAGCACTAAAGTGGACAGGTCCCCGACCTACGAGCAGTACTTC. Translated: CASSTKVDRSPTYEQYF.

The chain couples TRBV28 to TRBJ1-4; possible D gene TRBD1, 6 bases. There are 14 residues in the CDR3. Trimming stripped 6 bases from V and 0 bases from J, with 8 bases between. Germline CDR1 and CDR2: MDHEN and SYDVKM. CDR3 nucleotide sequence: TGTGCCAGCAGCAGGACAGCAACTAATGAAAAACTGTTTTTT. This gives the protein CASSRTATNEKLFF. The whole variable domain, filled in from reference TRBV28 and TRBJ1-4, reads DVKVTQSSRYLVKRTGEKVFLECVQDMDHENMFWYRQDPGLGLRLIYFSYDVKMKEKGDIPEGYSVSREKKERFSLILESASTNQTSMYLCASSRTATNEKLFFGSGTQLSVL.

CDR3 coding DNA: TGTGCCAGCAGTCCCCACCCCGGAGGGGCTACAGATACGCAGTATTTT. Amino acids: CASSPHPGGATDTQYF. This sequence joins TRBV6-4 and TRBJ2-3, with D tentatively TRBD2 (6 bases). With 5 bases removed from V and 3 bases from J, the gap between germline ends came to 18 bases. CDR3 length: 16 amino acids. The V gene's germline CDR1 is MRHNA and CDR2 SNTAGT.

The chain uses TRBV29-1 and TRBJ2-2; a weak D match, TRBD1 (6 bases). CDR3 length equals 15 residues. The germline V gene encodes CDR1 SQVTM and CDR2 ANQGSEA. Trimming pared 1 base from V and 3 bases from J, leaving 12 bases between. The CDR3 loop is CSVEGFQGHTGELFF. The DNA for the CDR3 is TGCAGCGTTGAAGGCTTTCAGGGGCACACCGGGGAGCTGTTTTTT.

The CDR3 nucleotides are TGTGCCAGCAGCTCTCCCGGGACAATGATGGAAACCCAGTACTTC. This gives the protein CASSSPGTMMETQYF. The chain has TRBV5-4 and TRBJ2-5; a weak D match, TRBD1 (6 bases). Germline lookup yields CDR1 SGHNT and CDR2 YYREEE (reference sequence). V lost 3 bases and J 8 bases, leaving 20 bases between the germline ends. The CDR3 totals 15 residues.

J is TRBJ2-3 and V is TRBV5-1; no firm D call. Trimming removed 4 bases from V and 2 bases from J, with 5 bases in between. This CDR3 is built from 12 residues. Germline V gene sequence: CDR1 SGHRS, CDR2 YFSETQ. The CDR3 region has the DNA TGCGCCAGCAGCCCCAACACAGATACGCAGTATTTT. Translation: CASSPNTDTQYF.

DNA for the CDR3: TGTGCCACCGGACAGCAACTGTATGGCTACACCTTC. This sequence encodes CATGQQLYGYTF. The V and J genes are TRBV7-2 and TRBJ1-2; D might be TRBD1 (6 bases). Germline V gene data show CDR1 as SGHTA and CDR2 as FQGNSA. The CDR3 runs 12 residues. The V end lost 10 bases, the J end lost 5 bases, and 14 bases lay between the germline ends.

J is TRBJ1-4 and V is TRBV14; D is unresolved. Trimming cost V 4 bases and J 8 bases, with 23 bases left between them. This CDR3 is built from 17 residues. Germline V gene lookup returns CDR1 SGHDN and CDR2 FVKESK. DNA for the CDR3: TGTGCCAGCAGCCCCCGGGCGGCGTGGAGCGGGAGGGAAAAACTGTTTTTT. This codes for CASSPRAAWSGREKLFF.

The chain uses TRBV18 and TRBJ1-2, with D perhaps matching TRBD1 (5 bases). Germline V gene sequence: CDR1 KGHSH, CDR2 LQKENI. The CDR3 has 13 amino acids. Deletions cut 3 bases from V and 3 bases from J, with 8 bases between. The CDR3 DNA is TGTGCCAGCTCACCGTCGGGGGACTATGGCTACACCTTC. Translation: CASSPSGDYGYTF.

This chain joins TRBV7-6 and TRBJ2-3; 12 nucleotides line up with TRBD1. Germline assignment: CDR1 SGHVS and CDR2 FNYEAQ. The CDR3 length is 17 residues. With V trimmed by 2 bases and J by 5 bases, 8 bases remained unmatched. The CDR3 DNA sequence: TGTGCCAGCAGCTTAAGTCCCCGGGACAGGGGGCGAGATACGCAGTATTTT. Protein sequence: CASSLSPRDRGRDTQYF.

This chain connects TRBV5-1 to TRBJ1-6; D is uncertain. The CDR3 is 14 residues long. Germline-derived CDR1 and CDR2 are SGHRS and YFSETQ. V was pared by 0 bases and J by 8 bases, with 9 bases between. The CDR3 spells CASSLVEGDSPLHF. CDR3 DNA sequence: TGCGCCAGCAGCTTGGTAGAGGGAGATTCACCCCTCCACTTT.

This clone has a handful of counts. The gene calls are TRBV5-1 and TRBJ1-6; D gene unclear. Trimming pared 1 base from V and 5 bases from J, leaving 7 bases between. The CDR3 runs to 14 residues. Germline lookup yields CDR1 SGHRS and CDR2 YFSETQ. The CDR3 is CASSLTVDNSPLHF. The CDR3 nucleotides read TGCGCCAGCAGCTTGACAGTTGATAATTCACCCCTCCACTTT.